This T cell receptor (beta chain) was captured in a study of cytomegalovirus exposure and HLA in healthy donors. The PCR contained 60 Vbeta and 13 Jbeta primers. Measured with immunoSEQ multiplex PCR; TCRdb has only the in-frame clones, and not every one. The sample lists 60,000 or so clones; around 89% were seen once. Germline-derived CDR1 and CDR2 are SGHDN and FVKESK. CDR3 length: 20 residues. Germline trimming cut 0 bases from V and 1 base from J; bases unmatched to any gene: 12. This clone was detected only once. The antigen is not known. Overall study results and limits: Later analysis suggested links between common viral pathogens and several top significant clusters.

This rearrangement joins TRBV14 to TRBJ2-1, with 10 bases lining up with TRBD1. This clonotype originated in a young man in good health and CMV-seropositive. The specimen was PBMCs. CDR3 sequence reads: CASSQEFMTGGVRSYNEQFF. CDR3 coding DNA: TGTGCCAGCAGCCAAGAATTCATGACAGGGGGCGTAAGGTCCTACAATGAGCAGTTCTTC.